This T cell receptor beta chain is drawn from a study of blood T cells in healthy people across ages. Study-level background: Template switching picked up about one barcoded beta molecule for each two T cells. General study findings and limits: Bulk PBMC profiling left naive and antigen-experienced comparisons inconclusive.

Total RNA, at least 5.5 micrograms per sample, was extracted from PBMCs. Primers used in a second PCR of roughly 6 to 12 cycles were a sample-barcoded 5' primer and a J-beta primer mix. A tag from a template-switch adaptor with 12 random nucleotides marked each cDNA molecule. TCRdb passed the 5' RACE reads through MiXCR, listing each CDR3 protein once. The sample consists of 750,000 to 950,000 distinct CDR3 sequences, around a quarter of them appearing once. This clonotype has more than one count but fewer than ten. Its antigen remains unidentified. These data were also filed under a second study, of T cells of mothers and their children.

This receptor was identified in a boy younger than 18 in good health. Input material: blood.

CDR3: CASSRGQESDIQYF. CDR3 DNA: TGTGCCAGCAGCCGCGGACAGGAGTCGGACATTCAGTACTTC. The chain links TRBV12-3 or TRBV12-4 to TRBJ2-4; 7 bases agree with TRBD1. The CDR3 consists of 14 residues. The trim removed 6 bases at V and 8 bases at J, leaving 10 bases unmatched.